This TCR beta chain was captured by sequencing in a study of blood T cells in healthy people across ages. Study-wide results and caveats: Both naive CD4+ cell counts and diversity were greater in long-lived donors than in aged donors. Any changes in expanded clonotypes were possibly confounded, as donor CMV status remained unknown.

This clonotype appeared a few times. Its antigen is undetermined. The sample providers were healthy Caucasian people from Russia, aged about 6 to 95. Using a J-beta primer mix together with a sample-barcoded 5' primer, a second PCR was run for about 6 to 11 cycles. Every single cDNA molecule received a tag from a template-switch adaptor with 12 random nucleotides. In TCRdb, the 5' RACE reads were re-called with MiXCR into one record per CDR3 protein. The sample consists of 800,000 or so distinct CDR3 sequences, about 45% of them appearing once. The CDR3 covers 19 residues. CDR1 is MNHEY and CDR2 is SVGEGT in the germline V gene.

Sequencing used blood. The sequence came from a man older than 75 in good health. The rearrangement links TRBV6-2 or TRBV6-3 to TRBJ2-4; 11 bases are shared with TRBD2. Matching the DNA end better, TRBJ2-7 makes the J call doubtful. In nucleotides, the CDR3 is TGTGCCAGCATAAGCGCCGGGACTAGCGGAGTTTCGAAATCCTACGAGCAGTACTTC. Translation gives CASISAGTSGVSKSYEQYF.